This TCR beta chain derives from a study of T cells in Graves' hyperthyroidism and ophthalmopathy. This clonotype came up many times. CDR3 length: 13 amino acids. Germline CDR1 GTSNPN, CDR2 SVGIG (reference sequence). V gave up 8 bases and J gave up 0 bases; unmatched junction bases: 6. Amplification of TCR beta CDR3 regions used RNA as the template. During a first-round RT-PCR of the TCR CDR3, the HTBI primer set was used. TCRdb re-derived calls from the multiplex PCR reads in MiXCR, one entry per CDR3 protein. Among some 560,000 distinct CDR3 sequences listed, 14% were seen once. The J gene is TRBJ1-1, the V gene TRBV30; 7 bases are shared with TRBD1. This TCR was sampled from a middle-aged woman with Graves' hyperthyroidism. The material sequenced was blood. CDR3 bases: TGTGCCCGAAGGGGGACAGTGAACACTGAAGCTTTCTTT. Translated: CARRGTVNTEAFF.